This T cell receptor beta chain was sequenced during a study of cytomegalovirus exposure and HLA in healthy donors. Germline lookup yields CDR1 LGHNA and CDR2 YNFKEQ. The CDR3 is 15 residues long. With 60 Vbeta and 13 Jbeta primers, the PCR was carried out. The data were produced by immunoSEQ multiplex PCR, yet TCRdb's version contains in-frame clones alone and is incomplete. Of 70,000 to 90,000 clones listed, approximately 70% are singletons. Overall study findings and caveats: An ancestry cluster, one associated with Asian ancestry, reportedly showed fewer N-insertions than the roughly 700-donor mean in a later analysis.

Concerning this clone itself: What it binds is unknown. The junction departs from germline at one end; a sequencing error may be responsible.

The rearrangement links TRBV4-2 to TRBJ1-1, with unresolved D. The sequencing sample was made of PBMCs. This TCR came from a man aged 40-50 years in good health and CMV-seropositive. The CDR3 here is CASSQGRSVKTEAFF. The CDR3 region has the DNA TGTGCCAGCAGCCAAGGGCGGTCTGTGAAAACTGAAGCTTTCTTT.